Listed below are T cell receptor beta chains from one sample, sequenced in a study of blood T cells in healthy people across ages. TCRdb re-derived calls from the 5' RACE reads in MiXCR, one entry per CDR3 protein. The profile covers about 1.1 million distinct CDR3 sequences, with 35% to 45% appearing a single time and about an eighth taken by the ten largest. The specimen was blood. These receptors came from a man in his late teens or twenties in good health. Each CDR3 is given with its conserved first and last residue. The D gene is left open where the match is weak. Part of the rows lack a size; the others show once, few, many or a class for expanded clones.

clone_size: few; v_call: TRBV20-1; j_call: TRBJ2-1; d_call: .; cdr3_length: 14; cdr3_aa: CSAADRKSLNEQFF; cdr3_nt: TGCAGTGCTGCCGACAGGAAATCTCTCAATGAGCAGTTCTTC
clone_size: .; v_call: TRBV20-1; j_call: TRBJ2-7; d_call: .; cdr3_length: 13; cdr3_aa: CSASDEGSYEQYF; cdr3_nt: TGCAGTGCTAGCGACGAGGGGTCCTACGAGCAGTACTTC
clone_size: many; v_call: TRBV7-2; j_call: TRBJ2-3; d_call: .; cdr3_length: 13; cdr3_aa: CASSLGLGDTQYF; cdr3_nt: TGTGCCAGCAGCTTAGGCCTCGGCGATACGCAGTATTTT
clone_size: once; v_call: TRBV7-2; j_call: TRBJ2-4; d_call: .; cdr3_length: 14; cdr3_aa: CASSFNRDNNIQYF; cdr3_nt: TGTGCCAGCAGCTTCAATAGGGACAACAACATTCAGTACTTC
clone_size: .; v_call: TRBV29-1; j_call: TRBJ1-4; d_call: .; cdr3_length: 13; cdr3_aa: CSVRRLLNEKLFF; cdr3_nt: TGCAGCGTTCGGCGGCTACTTAATGAAAAACTGTTTTTT
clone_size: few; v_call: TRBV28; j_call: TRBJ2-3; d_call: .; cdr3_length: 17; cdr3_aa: CASSLSPGRGFYNTQYF; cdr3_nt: TGTGCCAGCAGTTTAAGTCCCGGACGGGGATTCTACAATACGCAGTATTTT
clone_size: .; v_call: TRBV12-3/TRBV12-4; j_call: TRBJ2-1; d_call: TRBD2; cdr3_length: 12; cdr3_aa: CSSSQLAGEQFF; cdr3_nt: TGTTCCAGCAGCCAACTAGCGGGTGAGCAGTTCTTC
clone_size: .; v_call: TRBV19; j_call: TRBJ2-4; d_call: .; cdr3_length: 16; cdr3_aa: CASSAGQLLAKNIQYF; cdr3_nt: TGTGCCAGTAGTGCGGGACAGTTATTAGCCAAAAACATTCAGTACTTC
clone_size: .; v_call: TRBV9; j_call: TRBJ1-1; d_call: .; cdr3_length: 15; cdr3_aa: CASSVSSGANTEAFF; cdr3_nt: TGTGCCAGCAGCGTCTCATCCGGGGCGAACACTGAAGCTTTCTTT
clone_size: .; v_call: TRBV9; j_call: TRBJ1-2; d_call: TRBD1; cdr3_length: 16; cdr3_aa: CASSAGQGSYDYGYTF; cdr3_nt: TGTGCCAGCAGCGCCGGACAGGGGTCTTATGACTATGGCTACACCTTC
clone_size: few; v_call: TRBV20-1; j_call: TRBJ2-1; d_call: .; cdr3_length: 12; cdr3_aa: CSATDSYNEQFF; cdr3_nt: TGCAGTGCTACGGACAGTTACAATGAGCAGTTCTTC
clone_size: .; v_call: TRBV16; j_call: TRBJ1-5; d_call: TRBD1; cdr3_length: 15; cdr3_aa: CASSQGDRRNQPQHF; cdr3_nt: TGTGCCAGCAGCCAGGGGGACAGGCGCAATCAGCCCCAGCATTTT
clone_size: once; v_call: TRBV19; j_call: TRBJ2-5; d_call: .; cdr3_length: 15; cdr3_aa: CASSRGPNPSETQYF; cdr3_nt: TGTGCCAGTAGCCGGGGACCTAATCCTTCAGAGACCCAGTACTTC
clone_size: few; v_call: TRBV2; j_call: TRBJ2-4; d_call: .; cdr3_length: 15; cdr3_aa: CASTLDGGAKNIQYF; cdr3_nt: TGTGCCAGCACTCTAGATGGGGGAGCCAAAAACATTCAGTACTTC
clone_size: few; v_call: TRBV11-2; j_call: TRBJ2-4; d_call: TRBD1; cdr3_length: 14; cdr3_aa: CASSFGTAQNIQYF; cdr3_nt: TGTGCCAGCAGCTTCGGGACAGCTCAAAACATTCAGTACTTC
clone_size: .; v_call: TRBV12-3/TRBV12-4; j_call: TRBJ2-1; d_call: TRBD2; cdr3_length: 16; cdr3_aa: CASSHNSGGLNNEQFF; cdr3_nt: TGTGCCAGCAGCCATAATAGCGGGGGATTAAATAATGAGCAGTTCTTC
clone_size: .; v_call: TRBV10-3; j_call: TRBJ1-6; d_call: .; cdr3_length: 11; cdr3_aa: CAIGDNSPLHF; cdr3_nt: TGTGCCATCGGGGATAATTCACCCCTCCACTTT
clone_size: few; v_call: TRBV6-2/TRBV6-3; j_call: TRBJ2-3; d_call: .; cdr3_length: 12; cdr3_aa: CASGGAADTQYF; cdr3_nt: TGTGCCAGCGGCGGGGCGGCAGATACGCAGTATTTT
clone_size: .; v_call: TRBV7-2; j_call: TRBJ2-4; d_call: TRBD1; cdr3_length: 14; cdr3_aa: CASSLAVTGDIQYF; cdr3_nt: TGTGCCAGCAGCTTAGCAGTGACAGGGGACATTCAGTACTTC
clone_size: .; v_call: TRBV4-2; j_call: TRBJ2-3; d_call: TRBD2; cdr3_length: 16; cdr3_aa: CASSQDPVTGGDTQYF; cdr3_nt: TGTGCCAGCAGCCAAGATCCGGTAACGGGGGGAGATACGCAGTATTTT
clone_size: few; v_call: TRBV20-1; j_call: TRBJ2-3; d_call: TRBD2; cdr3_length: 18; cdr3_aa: CSARGRGTSGGRTDTQYF; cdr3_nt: TGCAGTGCTAGAGGTCGCGGGACTAGCGGGGGCCGCACCGATACGCAGTATTTT
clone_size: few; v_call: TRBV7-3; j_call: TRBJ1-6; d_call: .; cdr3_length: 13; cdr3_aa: CASSLNPRTHLHF; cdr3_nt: TGTGCCAGCAGCTTAAACCCCCGGACACACCTCCACTTT
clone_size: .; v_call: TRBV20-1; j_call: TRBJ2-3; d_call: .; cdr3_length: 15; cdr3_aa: CSARDTGASTDTQYF; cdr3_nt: TGCAGTGCTAGAGATACCGGGGCTAGCACAGATACGCAGTATTTT
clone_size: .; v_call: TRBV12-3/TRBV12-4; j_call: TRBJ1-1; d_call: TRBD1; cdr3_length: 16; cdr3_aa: CASSPRQGEMNTEAFF; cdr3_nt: TGTGCCAGCAGTCCAAGACAGGGGGAGATGAACACTGAAGCTTTCTTT
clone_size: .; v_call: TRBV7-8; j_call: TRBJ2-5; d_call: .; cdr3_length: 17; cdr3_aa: CASSLNGVMGDTETQYF; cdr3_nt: TGTGCCAGCAGCTTGAATGGTGTCATGGGAGACACGGAGACCCAGTACTTC
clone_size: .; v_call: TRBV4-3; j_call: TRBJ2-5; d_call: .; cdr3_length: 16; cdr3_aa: CASSQDFRSKEETQYF; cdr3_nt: TGCGCCAGCAGCCAAGATTTCAGGTCGAAGGAGGAGACCCAGTACTTC
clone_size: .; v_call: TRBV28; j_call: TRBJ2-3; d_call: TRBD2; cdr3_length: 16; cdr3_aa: CASSSGTSGGGDTQYF; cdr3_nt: TGTGCCAGCAGTTCCGGAACTAGCGGGGGAGGAGATACGCAGTATTTT
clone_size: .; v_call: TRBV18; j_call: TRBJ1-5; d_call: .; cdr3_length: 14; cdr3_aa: CASSPQGVSQPQHF; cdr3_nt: TGTGCCAGCTCACCACAGGGGGTAAGTCAGCCCCAGCATTTT
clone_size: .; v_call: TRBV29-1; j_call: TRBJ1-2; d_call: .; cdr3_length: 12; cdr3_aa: CSVDPRTHSYTF; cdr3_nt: TGCAGCGTGGACCCGAGGACACATAGCTACACCTTC
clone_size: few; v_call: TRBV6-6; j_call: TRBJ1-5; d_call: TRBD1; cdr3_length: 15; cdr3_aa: CASRPRDSLNQPQHF; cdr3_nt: TGTGCCAGCAGACCCCGGGACAGCCTGAATCAGCCCCAGCATTTT
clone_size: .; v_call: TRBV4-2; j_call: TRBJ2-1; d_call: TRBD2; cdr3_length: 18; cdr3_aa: CASSQALAGAPSYNEQFF; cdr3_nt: TGTGCCAGCAGCCAAGCACTAGCGGGGGCGCCTTCCTACAATGAGCAGTTCTTC
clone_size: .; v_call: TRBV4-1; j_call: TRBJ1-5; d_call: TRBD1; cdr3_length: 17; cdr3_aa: CASSQDVGTGENQPQHF; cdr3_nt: TGCGCCAGCAGCCAAGACGTGGGGACAGGGGAAAATCAGCCCCAGCATTTT
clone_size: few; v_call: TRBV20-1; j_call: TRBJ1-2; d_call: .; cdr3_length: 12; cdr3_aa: CSARDRGSSHTF; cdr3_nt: TGCAGTGCTAGAGATCGGGGCAGTTCCCACACCTTC
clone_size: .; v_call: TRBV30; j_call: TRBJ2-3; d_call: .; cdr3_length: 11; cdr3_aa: CAWSAGNTQYF; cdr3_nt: TGTGCCTGGAGTGCAGGGAATACGCAGTATTTT
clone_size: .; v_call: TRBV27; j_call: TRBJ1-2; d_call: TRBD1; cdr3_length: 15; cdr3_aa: CASSRTRTGDYGYTF; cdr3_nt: TGTGCCAGCAGCCGTACGCGGACAGGCGACTATGGCTACACCTTC
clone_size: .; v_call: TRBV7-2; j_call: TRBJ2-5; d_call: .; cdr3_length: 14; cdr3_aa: CASSYNSIQETQYF; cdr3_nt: TGTGCCAGCAGTTATAACTCGATCCAAGAGACCCAGTACTTC
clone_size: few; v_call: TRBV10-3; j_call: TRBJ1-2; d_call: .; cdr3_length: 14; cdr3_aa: CAISEASKNYGYTF; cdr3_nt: TGTGCCATCAGTGAGGCCAGTAAAAACTATGGCTACACCTTC
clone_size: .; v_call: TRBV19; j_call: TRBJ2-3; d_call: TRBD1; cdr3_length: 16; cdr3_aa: CASSIEVGTGRDTQYF; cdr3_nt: TGTGCCAGTAGTATAGAAGTCGGGACAGGGAGAGATACGCAGTATTTT
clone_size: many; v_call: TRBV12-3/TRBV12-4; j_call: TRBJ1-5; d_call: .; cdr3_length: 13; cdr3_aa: CASSRRGNQPQHF; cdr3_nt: TGTGCCAGCAGTCGGAGGGGCAATCAGCCCCAGCATTTT
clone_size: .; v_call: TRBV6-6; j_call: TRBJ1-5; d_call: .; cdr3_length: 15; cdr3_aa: CASSYGYGGNQPQHF; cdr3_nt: TGTGCCAGCAGTTACGGATATGGGGGTAATCAGCCCCAGCATTTT
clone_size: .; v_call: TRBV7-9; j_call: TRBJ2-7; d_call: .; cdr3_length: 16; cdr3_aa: CASSLTPLVLGDEQYF; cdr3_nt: TGTGCCAGTAGCTTAACTCCGCTCGTACTTGGTGACGAGCAGTACTTC
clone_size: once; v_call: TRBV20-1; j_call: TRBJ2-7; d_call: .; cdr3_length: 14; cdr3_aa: CSASSRGESCEQYF; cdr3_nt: TGCAGTGCTAGCTCAAGGGGGGAGAGCTGCGAGCAGTACTTC
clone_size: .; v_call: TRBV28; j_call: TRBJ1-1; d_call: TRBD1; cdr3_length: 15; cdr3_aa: CASTVLGTADTEAFF; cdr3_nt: TGTGCCAGCACGGTCTTAGGGACAGCGGACACTGAAGCTTTCTTT
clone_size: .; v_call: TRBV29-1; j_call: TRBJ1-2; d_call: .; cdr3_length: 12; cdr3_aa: CSVNNRENGSTF; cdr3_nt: TGCAGCGTTAATAACAGGGAGAATGGCTCCACCTTC
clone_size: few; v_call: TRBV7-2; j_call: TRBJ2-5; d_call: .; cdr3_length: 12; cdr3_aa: CASSPNYRAQYF; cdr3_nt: TGTGCCAGCAGCCCAAATTACAGGGCCCAGTACTTC
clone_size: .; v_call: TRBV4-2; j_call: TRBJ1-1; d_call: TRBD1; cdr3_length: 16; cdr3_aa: CASSPRQGPLNTEAFF; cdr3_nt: TGTGCCAGCAGCCCCCGACAGGGACCTCTTAACACTGAAGCTTTCTTT
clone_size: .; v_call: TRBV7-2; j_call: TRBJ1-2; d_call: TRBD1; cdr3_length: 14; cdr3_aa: CASSLTTGALGYTF; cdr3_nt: TGTGCCAGCAGCCTGACGACAGGGGCCCTTGGCTACACCTTC
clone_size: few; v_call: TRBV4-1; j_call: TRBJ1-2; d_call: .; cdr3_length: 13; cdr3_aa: CASSQEESGGYTF; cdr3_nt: TGCGCCAGCAGCCAAGAGGAGAGTGGAGGCTACACCTTC